These 10 T cell receptor beta chains were sequenced from one sample in a study of identical twins. TCRdb redid the calling of the 5' RACE reads with MiXCR, one entry per CDR3 protein. The sample shows 1.5 million to 2 million distinct CDR3 sequences, 32% of them seen only once. What was sequenced was cord blood. The receptor source for this set is a newborn girl in good health.

The chain employs TRBV20-1 and TRBJ2-5; perhaps D is TRBD1 or TRBD2 (6 bases each). The J call could be wrong; TRBJ2-7 is a better fit for the DNA end. Looked up from germline, CDR1 is DFQATT and CDR2 is SNEGSKA (reference sequence). This CDR3 comprises 11 residues. The CDR3 here is CSAGGPDEQYF. Here the CDR3 DNA reads TGCAGTGCTGGGGGGCCCGACGAGCAGTACTTC.

V usage is TRBV10-2 and J usage is TRBJ1-4; no reliable D call. Looked up from germline, CDR1 is WSHSY and CDR2 is SAAADI. CDR3 length equals 14 residues. The V end was cut by 4 bases, the J end by 5 bases, with 11 bases between. The CDR3 protein is CASSVAQLNEKLFF. As DNA, the CDR3 is TGCGCCAGCAGTGTAGCACAGCTGAATGAAAAACTGTTTTTT.

Only a few counts were recorded for this clonotype. The chain has TRBV7-9 and TRBJ1-2, with D tentatively TRBD1 (5 bases). Germline V CDR1 and CDR2: SEHNR, FQNEAQ (reference sequence). CDR3 size: 16 residues. V dropped 2 bases and J dropped 1 base, with 14 bases sitting between them. The CDR3 coding sequence is TGTGCCAGCAGCTTACCGGGGGTGGTGGATAACTATGGCTACACCTTC. It specifies CASSLPGVVDNYGYTF.

This clonotype was observed a few times. The rearrangement links TRBV19 to TRBJ2-3, with D possibly matching TRBD2 (7 bases). This CDR3 has 15 amino acids. Trimming pared 3 bases from V and 2 bases from J, leaving 12 bases between. CDR1 and CDR2 from the germline V gene are LNHDA and SQIVND (reference sequence). The CDR3 coding sequence is TGTGCCAGTAGTATTTCCGGGGGGCCCACAGATACGCAGTATTTT. Its translation: CASSISGGPTDTQYF.

About this clonotype: A junction end diverges from the germline sequence, so it may reflect a read error. This chain links TRBV25-1 with TRBJ1-2; 7 positions match TRBD1. Germline V gene data show CDR1 as MGHDK and CDR2 as SYGVNS. The CDR3 runs 13 residues. This chain's CDR3 is CVSSQGGSYGYTF. CDR3 bases: TGTGTCAGCAGTCAAGGGGGCTCCTATGGCTACACCTTC.

The chain has TRBV3-1 and TRBJ1-2; maybe TRBD1 (5 bases). Deletions cut 11 bases from V and 4 bases from J, with 17 bases between. The CDR3 is 13 residues long. Per the germline V gene, CDR1 is LGHDT and CDR2 is YNNKEL (reference sequence). The CDR3 coding sequence is TGTGCCTCAAGGGGCCCTTCGAGCTATGGCTACACCTTC. Its protein is CASRGPSSYGYTF.

In its sample, this clonotype was seen a few times. V gene TRBV7-2 combines with J gene TRBJ2-7; D is unclear. Germline V gene data show CDR1 as SGHTA and CDR2 as FQGNSA. V lost 3 bases and J lost 5, with 11 bases in between. CDR3 length: 13 amino acids. The chain's CDR3 is CASSLVAGNEQYF. CDR3 bases: TGTGCCAGCAGCTTGGTAGCTGGGAACGAGCAGTACTTC.

The chain couples TRBV28 to TRBJ2-5; no clear D. Trimming removed 8 bases from V and 11 bases from J, with 27 bases in between. The CDR3 covers 15 residues. CDR1 MDHEN and CDR2 SYDVKM come from the germline V gene. The CDR3 nucleotides are TGTGCCAGCGAAGAAAAACCCCCGAGGATAAATGAGCAGTACTTC. Protein: CASEEKPPRINEQYF.

The chain carries TRBV20-1 and TRBJ2-5, with a possible D match to TRBD2 (6 bases). The V gene lost 5 bases and the J gene lost 4 bases, with 23 bases spanning the gap. This CDR3 is 16 amino acids long. Germline loops: CDR1 DFQATT, CDR2 SNEGSKA (reference sequence). In nucleotides, the CDR3 is TGCAGTGCTGCCCAGCTCCCCGGGAGTGGTCGAGAGACCCAGTACTTC. Its protein product is CSAAQLPGSGRETQYF.

This clonotype was observed a few times. The J gene is TRBJ2-7, the V gene TRBV5-1; D assignment may be TRBD1 or TRBD2 (5 bases each). With 0 bases removed from V and 2 bases from J, the gap between germline ends came to 9 bases. Germline CDR1 and CDR2: SGHRS and YFSETQ. The CDR3 covers 14 residues. The CDR3 nucleotides read TGCGCCAGCAGCTTGGAATTGGGGGCCTACGAGCAGTACTTC. This sequence encodes CASSLELGAYEQYF.